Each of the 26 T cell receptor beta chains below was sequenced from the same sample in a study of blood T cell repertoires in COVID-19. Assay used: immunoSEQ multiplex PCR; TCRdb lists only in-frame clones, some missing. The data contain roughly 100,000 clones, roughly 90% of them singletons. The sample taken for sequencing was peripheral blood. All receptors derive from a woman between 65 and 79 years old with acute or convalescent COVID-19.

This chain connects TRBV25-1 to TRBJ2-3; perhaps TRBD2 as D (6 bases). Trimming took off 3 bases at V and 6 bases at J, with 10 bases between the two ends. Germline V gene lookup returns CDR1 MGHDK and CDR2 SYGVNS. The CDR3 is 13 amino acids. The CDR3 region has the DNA TGTGCCAGCAGTGAGAGACTAGGTGATACGCAGTATTTT. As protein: CASSERLGDTQYF.

In DNA form, the CDR3 reads TGTGCCAGCAGCCCGAGGGACAGTCGGGGTGGAAAACTGTTTTTT. This sequence encodes CASSPRDSRGGKLFF. The rearrangement joins TRBV2 to TRBJ1-4, with 7 bases that match TRBD1. This CDR3 spans 15 amino acids. With 6 bases clipped from V and 10 bases from J, the junction kept 14 bases outside the gene matches. Per germline, CDR1 SNHLY and CDR2 FYNNEI. The whole variable domain, remainder taken from reference TRBV2 and TRBJ1-4, is EPEVTQTPSHQVTQMGQEVILRCVPISNHLYFYWYRQILGQKVEFLVSFYNNEISEKSEIFDDQFSVERPDGSNFTLKIRSTKLEDSAMYFCASSPRDSRGGKLFFGSGTQLSVL.

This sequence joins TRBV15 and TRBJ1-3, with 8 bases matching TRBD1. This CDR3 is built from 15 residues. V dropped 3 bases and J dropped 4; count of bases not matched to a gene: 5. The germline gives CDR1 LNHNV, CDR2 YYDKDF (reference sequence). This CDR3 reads CATSRTRDRGNTIYF. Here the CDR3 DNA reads TGTGCCACCAGCAGGACCCGGGACAGGGGAAACACCATATATTTT.

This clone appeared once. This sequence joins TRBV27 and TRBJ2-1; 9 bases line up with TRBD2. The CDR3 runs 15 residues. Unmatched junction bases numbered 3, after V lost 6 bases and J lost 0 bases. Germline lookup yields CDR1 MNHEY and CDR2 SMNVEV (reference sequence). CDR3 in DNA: TGTGCCAGCAGCCGTAGCGGGAGCTCCTACAATGAGCAGTTCTTC. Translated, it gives CASSRSGSSYNEQFF.

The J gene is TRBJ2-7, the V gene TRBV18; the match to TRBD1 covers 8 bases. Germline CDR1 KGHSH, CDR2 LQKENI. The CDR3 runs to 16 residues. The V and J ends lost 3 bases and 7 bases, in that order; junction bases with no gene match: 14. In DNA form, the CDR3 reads TGTGCCAGCTCACCGACTGCTAGGCAGGGGGCAGGGGAGCAGTACTTC. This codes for CASSPTARQGAGEQYF.

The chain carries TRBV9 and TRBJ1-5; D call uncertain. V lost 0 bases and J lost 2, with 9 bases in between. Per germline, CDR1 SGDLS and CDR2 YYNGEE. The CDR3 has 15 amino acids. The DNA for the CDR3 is TGTGCCAGCAGCGTAGGGCGGGGTGGCAATCAGCCCCAGCATTTT. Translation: CASSVGRGGNQPQHF.

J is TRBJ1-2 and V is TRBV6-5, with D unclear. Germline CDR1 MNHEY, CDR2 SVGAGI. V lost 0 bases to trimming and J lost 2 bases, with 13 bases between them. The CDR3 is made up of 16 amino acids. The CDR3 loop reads CASSYSWGGTNYGYTF. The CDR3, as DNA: TGTGCCAGCAGTTACTCTTGGGGAGGAACAAACTATGGCTACACCTTC.

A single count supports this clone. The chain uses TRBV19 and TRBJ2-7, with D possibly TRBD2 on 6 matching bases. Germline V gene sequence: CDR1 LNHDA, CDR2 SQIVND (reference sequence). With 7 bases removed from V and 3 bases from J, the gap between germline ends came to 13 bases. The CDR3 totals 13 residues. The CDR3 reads CASNGWGDYEQYF. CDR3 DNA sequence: TGTGCCAGTAATGGCTGGGGGGACTACGAGCAGTACTTC. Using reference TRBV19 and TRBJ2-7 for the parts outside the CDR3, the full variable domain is DGGITQSPKYLFRKEGQNVTLSCEQNLNHDAMYWYRQDPGQGLRLIYYSQIVNDFQKGDIAEGYSVSREKKESFPLTVTSAQKNPTAFYLCASNGWGDYEQYFGPGTRLTVT.

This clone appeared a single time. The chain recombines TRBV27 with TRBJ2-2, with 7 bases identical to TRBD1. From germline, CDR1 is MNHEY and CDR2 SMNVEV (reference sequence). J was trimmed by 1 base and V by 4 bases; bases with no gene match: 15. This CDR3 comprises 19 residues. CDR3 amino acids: CASSYSPLAGGVNTGELFF. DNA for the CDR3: TGTGCCAGCAGTTATTCCCCGCTGGCAGGGGGTGTGAACACCGGGGAGCTGTTTTTT.

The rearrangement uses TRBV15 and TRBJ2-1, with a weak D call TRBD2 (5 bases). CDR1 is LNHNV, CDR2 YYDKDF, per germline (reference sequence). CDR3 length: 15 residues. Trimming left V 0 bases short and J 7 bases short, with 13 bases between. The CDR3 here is CATSRDLSTGNEQFF. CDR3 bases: TGTGCCACCAGCAGAGATCTTTCCACGGGGAATGAGCAGTTCTTC.

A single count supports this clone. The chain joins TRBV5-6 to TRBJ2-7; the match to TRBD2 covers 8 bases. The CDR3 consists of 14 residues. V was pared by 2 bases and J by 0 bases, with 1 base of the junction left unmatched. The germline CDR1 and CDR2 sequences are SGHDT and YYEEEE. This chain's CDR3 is CASSLSGSSYEQYF. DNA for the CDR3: TGTGCCAGCAGCTTAAGCGGGAGCTCCTACGAGCAGTACTTC.

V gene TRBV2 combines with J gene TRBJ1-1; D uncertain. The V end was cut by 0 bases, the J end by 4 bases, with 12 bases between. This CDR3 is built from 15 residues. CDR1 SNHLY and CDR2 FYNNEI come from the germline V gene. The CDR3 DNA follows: TGTGCCAGCAGTGAAGCGCAGGCAGACCGCACTGAAGCTTTCTTT. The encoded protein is CASSEAQADRTEAFF.

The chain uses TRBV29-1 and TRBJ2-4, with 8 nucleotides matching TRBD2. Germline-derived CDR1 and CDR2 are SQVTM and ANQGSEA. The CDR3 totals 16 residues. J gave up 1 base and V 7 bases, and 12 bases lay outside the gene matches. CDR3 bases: TGCAGCGCGGGACTAAGCGGGGGATTTGCCAAAAACATTCAGTACTTC. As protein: CSAGLSGGFAKNIQYF.

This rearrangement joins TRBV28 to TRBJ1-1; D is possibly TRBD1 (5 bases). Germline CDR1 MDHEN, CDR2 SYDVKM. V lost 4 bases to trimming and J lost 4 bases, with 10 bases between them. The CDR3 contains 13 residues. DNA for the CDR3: TGTGCCAGCAGTTCCTCAGGGCGCACTGAAGCTTTCTTT. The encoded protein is CASSSSGRTEAFF.

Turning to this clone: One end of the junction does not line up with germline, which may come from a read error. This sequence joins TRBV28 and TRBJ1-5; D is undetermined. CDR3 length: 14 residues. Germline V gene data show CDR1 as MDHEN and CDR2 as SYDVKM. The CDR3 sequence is CASTSRGYNQSQHF. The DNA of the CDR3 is TGTGCCAGCACCTCCCGAGGTTACAATCAGTCCCAGCATTTT.

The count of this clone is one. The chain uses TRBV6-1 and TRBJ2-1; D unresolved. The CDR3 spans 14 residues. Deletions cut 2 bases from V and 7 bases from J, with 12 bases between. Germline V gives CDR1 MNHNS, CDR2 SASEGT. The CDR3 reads CASSERRTSNEQFF. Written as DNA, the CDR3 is TGTGCCAGCAGTGAACGGAGAACTTCTAATGAGCAGTTCTTC.

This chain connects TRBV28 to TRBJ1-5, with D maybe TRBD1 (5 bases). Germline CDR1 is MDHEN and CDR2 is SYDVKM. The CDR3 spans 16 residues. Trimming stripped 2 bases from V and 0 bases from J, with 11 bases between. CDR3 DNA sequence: TGTGCCAGCAGTTTAGAACAGGTTCTTAGCAATCAGCCCCAGCATTTT. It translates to CASSLEQVLSNQPQHF.

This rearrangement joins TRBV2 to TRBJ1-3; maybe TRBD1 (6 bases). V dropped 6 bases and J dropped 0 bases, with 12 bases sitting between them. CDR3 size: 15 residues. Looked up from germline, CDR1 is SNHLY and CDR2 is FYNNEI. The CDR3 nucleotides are TGTGCCAGCAGCGAACAGGGCCTCTCTGGAAACACCATATATTTT. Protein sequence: CASSEQGLSGNTIYF.

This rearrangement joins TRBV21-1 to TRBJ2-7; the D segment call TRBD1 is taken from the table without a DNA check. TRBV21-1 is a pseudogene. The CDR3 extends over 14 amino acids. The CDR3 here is CASSTWDRAYEQYF. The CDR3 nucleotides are TGTGCCAGCAGCACATGGGACAGAGCCTACGAGCAGTACTTC.

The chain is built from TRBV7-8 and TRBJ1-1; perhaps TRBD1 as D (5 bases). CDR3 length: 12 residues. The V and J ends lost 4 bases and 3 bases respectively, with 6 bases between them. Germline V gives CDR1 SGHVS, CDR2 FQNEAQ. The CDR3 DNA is TGTGCCAGCAGCTCAGGGTACACTGAAGCTTTCTTT. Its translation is CASSSGYTEAFF.

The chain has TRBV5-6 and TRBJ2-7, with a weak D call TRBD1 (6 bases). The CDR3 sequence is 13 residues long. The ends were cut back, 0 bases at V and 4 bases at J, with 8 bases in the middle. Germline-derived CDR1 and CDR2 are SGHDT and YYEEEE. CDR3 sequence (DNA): TGTGCCAGCAGCTTGGCAGGGGTATACGAGCAGTACTTC. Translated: CASSLAGVYEQYF.

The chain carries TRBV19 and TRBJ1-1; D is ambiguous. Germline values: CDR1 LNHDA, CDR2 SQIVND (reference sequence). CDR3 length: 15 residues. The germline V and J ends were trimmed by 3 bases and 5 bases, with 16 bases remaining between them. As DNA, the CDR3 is TGTGCCAGTAGTATCTGGGTGGCAGGTCGGACTGAAGCTTTCTTT. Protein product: CASSIWVAGRTEAFF.

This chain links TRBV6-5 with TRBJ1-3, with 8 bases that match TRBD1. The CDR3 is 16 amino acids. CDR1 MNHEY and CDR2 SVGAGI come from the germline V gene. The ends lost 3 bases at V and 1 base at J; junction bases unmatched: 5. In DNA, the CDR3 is TGTGCCAGCAGTTATTCCCAGGGGGCGTCTGGAAACACCATATATTTT. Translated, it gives CASSYSQGASGNTIYF.

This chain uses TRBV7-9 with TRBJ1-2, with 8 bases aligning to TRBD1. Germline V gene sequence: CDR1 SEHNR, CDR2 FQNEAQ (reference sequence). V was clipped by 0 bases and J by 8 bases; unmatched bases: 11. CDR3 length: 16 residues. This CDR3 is CASSLALGQVRRGYTF. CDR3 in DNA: TGTGCCAGCAGCTTAGCGCTGGGACAGGTGCGGAGGGGCTACACCTTC.

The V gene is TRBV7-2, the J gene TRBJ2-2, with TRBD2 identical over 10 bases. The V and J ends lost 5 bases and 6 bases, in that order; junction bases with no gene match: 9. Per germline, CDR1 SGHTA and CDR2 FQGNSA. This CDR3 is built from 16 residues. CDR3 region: CASSLRAGGVSGELFF. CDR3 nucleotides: TGTGCCAGCAGCCTCCGAGCGGGAGGGGTATCCGGGGAGCTGTTTTTT.

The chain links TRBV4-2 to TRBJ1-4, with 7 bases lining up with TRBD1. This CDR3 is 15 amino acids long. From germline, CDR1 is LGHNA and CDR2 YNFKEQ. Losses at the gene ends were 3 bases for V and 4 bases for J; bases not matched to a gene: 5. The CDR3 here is CASSQKDRVNEKLFF. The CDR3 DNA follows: TGTGCCAGCAGCCAGAAAGACAGGGTTAATGAAAAACTGTTTTTT.